The clone carrying this T cell receptor (beta chain) occurred a few times. What it recognizes is unknown. The data derive from a study of post-analysis software for immune sequencing data. Overall study findings and caveats: There were five TRBV segments more frequent in patients than controls, and TRBV5-6, TRBV5-1 and TRBV20-1 were among them.

V gave up 4 bases and J gave up 5 bases; unmatched junction bases: 7. The CDR3 extends over 14 amino acids. Germline CDR1 reads SGHRS; CDR2 reads YFSETQ. The TCR beta cDNA libraries contained unique molecular identifiers. TCRdb itself ran the PCR reads through MiXCR, one entry per CDR3 protein. The repertoire holds 700,000 to 900,000 distinct CDR3 sequences, with 46% as singletons. The rearrangement links TRBV5-1 to TRBJ2-5; 8 bases map to TRBD2. The sequence was collected from a girl aged 10-17 years with multiple sclerosis. The sequencing input was blood. The CDR3 DNA sequence: TGCGCCAGCAGCATGAGGACTAGCCACGAGACCCAGTACTTC. Residues: CASSMRTSHETQYF.